A single sample gave rise to the 19 T cell receptor beta chains below, sequenced in a study of cytotoxic CD8 clonotypes in ibrutinib-treated CLL. The protocol was immunoSEQ multiplex PCR, while the TCRdb copy is restricted to in-frame clones and leaves out a portion. The table records tens of thousands of clones, around 72% of them present only once. Sequenced material: PBMCs, taken before ibrutinib treatment. These receptors all come from a human donor with chronic lymphocytic leukemia.

V is TRBV9 and J is TRBJ1-2; D unclear. Germline CDR1 is SGDLS and CDR2 is YYNGEE. The CDR3 length is 16 residues. V lost 3 bases and J lost 0, with 15 bases in between. The CDR3 reads CASSGRHTEANYGYTF. The CDR3 DNA sequence: TGTGCCAGCAGCGGACGTCACACAGAAGCTAACTATGGCTACACCTTC.

The chain uses TRBV5-1 and TRBJ2-1; 9 positions agree with TRBD2. The germline gives CDR1 SGHRS, CDR2 YFSETQ. The length of the CDR3 is 16 residues. Trimming removed 1 base from V and 7 bases from J; junction bases left unmatched: 9. The CDR3 sequence: CASSLTQRGAENEQFF. In DNA, the CDR3 is TGCGCCAGCAGCTTGACTCAGCGGGGGGCCGAAAATGAGCAGTTCTTC.

The chain uses TRBV28 and TRBJ2-1; the match to TRBD1 covers 8 bases. The germline V gene encodes CDR1 MDHEN and CDR2 SYDVKM. With V trimmed by 6 bases and J by 4 bases, 11 bases remained unmatched. The CDR3 totals 16 residues. CDR3 sequence: CASRKLSGTGYNEQFF. In nucleotides, the CDR3 is TGTGCCAGCAGAAAACTTTCCGGGACAGGTTACAATGAGCAGTTCTTC.

This clone has a handful of counts. The V and J genes are TRBV19 and TRBJ1-2; D is perhaps TRBD1 (6 bases). Germline CDR1 and CDR2: LNHDA and SQIVND (reference sequence). V was clipped by 6 bases and J by 8 bases, with 13 bases between them. The CDR3 runs 12 residues. The CDR3 loop is CASRGGRDGYTF. CDR3 DNA: TGTGCCAGTAGAGGGGGGAGAGACGGCTACACCTTC.

The chain has TRBV19 and TRBJ2-3, with a weak D call TRBD2 (5 bases). Germline V gene lookup returns CDR1 LNHDA and CDR2 SQIVND (reference sequence). Trimming cost V 4 bases and J 4 bases, with 12 bases left between them. This CDR3 is 14 amino acids long. The chain's CDR3 is CASSTQAASDTQYF. Written as DNA, the CDR3 is TGTGCCAGTAGTACCCAAGCGGCATCAGATACGCAGTATTTT. The entire variable domain, with the rest obtained from reference TRBV19 and TRBJ2-3, is as follows: DGGITQSPKYLFRKEGQNVTLSCEQNLNHDAMYWYRQDPGQGLRLIYYSQIVNDFQKGDIAEGYSVSREKKESFPLTVTSAQKNPTAFYLCASSTQAASDTQYFGPGTRLTVL.

The V gene is TRBV18, the J gene TRBJ2-1; TRBD2 aligns across 12 bases. The V gene's germline CDR1 is KGHSH and CDR2 LQKENI. The CDR3 totals 17 residues. The junction had 7 bases not matched to a gene; V was cut back by 3 bases and J by 4 bases. The CDR3 loop is CASSPRLAGANYNEQFF. Written as DNA, the CDR3 is TGTGCCAGCTCACCTCGACTAGCGGGAGCTAATTACAATGAGCAGTTCTTC.

This chain connects TRBV19 to TRBJ1-2; D uncertain. The V gene lost 4 bases and the J gene lost 3 bases, with 15 bases spanning the gap. Germline V gives CDR1 LNHDA, CDR2 SQIVND (reference sequence). The CDR3 totals 15 residues. The CDR3 coding sequence is TGTGCCAGTAGTAGCTCCCCAGGAATTTACTATGGCTACACCTTC. This codes for CASSSSPGIYYGYTF.

This clone was recorded only once. The genes are TRBV18 and TRBJ2-3; 7 bases agree with TRBD1. The CDR3 length is 15 residues. Germline CDR1 reads KGHSH; CDR2 reads LQKENI. After removal of 1 base from V and 0 bases from J, the junction contained 1 base not matched to a gene. The CDR3 nucleotides read TGTGCCAGCTCACCACAGGGGGCCAGCACAGATACGCAGTATTTT. It is translated as CASSPQGASTDTQYF.

The chain recombines TRBV5-4 with TRBJ2-1, with D possibly TRBD1 on 7 matching bases. The CDR3 is 17 residues long. Between the trimmed V and J ends, which lost 4 bases and 1 base, there was a span of 18 bases. Germline loops: CDR1 SGHNT, CDR2 YYREEE (reference sequence). Here the CDR3 DNA reads TGTGCCAGCAGCCCTAGGAGGGGGACAGATTCCTACAATGAGCAGTTCTTC. This translates into CASSPRRGTDSYNEQFF. The variable domain in full, with the rest retrieved from reference TRBV5-4 and TRBJ2-1, is ETGVTQSPTHLIKTRGQQVTLRCSSQSGHNTVSWYQQALGQGPQFIFQYYREEENGRGNFPPRFSGLQFPNYSSELNVNALELDDSALYLCASSPRRGTDSYNEQFFGPGTRLTVL.

This chain connects TRBV27 to TRBJ2-4, with D hard to call. The germline CDR1 and CDR2 sequences are MNHEY and SMNVEV (reference sequence). The V end was cut by 3 bases, the J end by 5 bases, with 8 bases between. This CDR3 has 13 amino acids. The CDR3 loop reads CASSFHPQNIQYF. The CDR3 DNA is TGTGCCAGCAGTTTCCACCCCCAAAACATTCAGTACTTC.

The chain has TRBV2 and TRBJ1-1; TRBD1 might be the D (5 bases). Trimming took off 2 bases at V and 4 bases at J, with 8 bases between the two ends. This CDR3 comprises 13 residues. Germline assignment: CDR1 SNHLY and CDR2 FYNNEI. CDR3 DNA: TGTGCCAGCAGTGAACAGGGCGGCACTGAAGCTTTCTTT. Residues: CASSEQGGTEAFF.

The chain employs TRBV7-9 and TRBJ1-1; TRBD1 matches at 12 bases. The germline CDR1 and CDR2 sequences are SEHNR and FQNEAQ (reference sequence). J lost 8 bases, V lost 1 base, and 2 bases had no gene match. CDR3 length: 14 residues. In nucleotides, the CDR3 is TGTGCCAGCAGCTTAGAAGGGACAGGGGGCGAAGCTTTCTTT. This translates into CASSLEGTGGEAFF.

The chain carries TRBV11-2 and TRBJ2-7; D is possibly TRBD1 or TRBD2 (5 bases each). Trimming cost V 3 bases and J 2 bases, with 11 bases left between them. CDR1 is SGHAT, CDR2 FQNNGV, per germline. This CDR3 has 14 amino acids. Here the CDR3 DNA reads TGTGCCAGCAGCTTTGAGAGGGGAACCTACGAGCAGTACTTC. It yields the protein CASSFERGTYEQYF.

The rearrangement joins TRBV28 to TRBJ1-6; 7 bases are a match to TRBD1. CDR3 size: 17 residues. Germline trimming cut 5 bases from V and 7 bases from J; bases unmatched to any gene: 14. Germline V gives CDR1 MDHEN, CDR2 SYDVKM. The CDR3 reads CASSQTKTDRKNSPLHF. For the CDR3, the DNA is TGTGCCAGCAGTCAAACTAAAACGGACAGGAAAAATTCACCCCTCCACTTT.

The chain couples TRBV28 to TRBJ2-1; tentative D call: TRBD2 (7 bases). The germline V gene has CDR1 MDHEN and CDR2 SYDVKM. The CDR3 totals 14 residues. V shed 7 bases and J shed 2 bases, with 12 bases lying between them. The CDR3 reads CASTKGGTYNEQFF. Written as DNA, the CDR3 is TGTGCCAGCACAAAGGGGGGGACCTACAATGAGCAGTTCTTC.

The V and J genes are TRBV9 and TRBJ2-7; 9 bases match TRBD1. This CDR3 region has 13 residues. V shed 1 base, J shed 6 bases, and the junction held 2 bases outside the gene matches. The germline V gene encodes CDR1 SGDLS and CDR2 YYNGEE. CDR3 nucleotide sequence: TGTGCCAGCAGCGTACGGACAGGGGCCGAGCAGTACTTC. Protein product: CASSVRTGAEQYF.

This chain links TRBV28 with TRBJ1-2, with D uncertain. Germline CDR1 reads MDHEN; CDR2 reads SYDVKM. V shed 4 bases and J shed 2 bases, with 2 bases lying between them. CDR3 size: 11 residues. The CDR3 DNA sequence: TGTGCCAGCAGTTCGAACTATGGCTACACCTTC. It yields the protein CASSSNYGYTF.

The chain carries TRBV6-5 and TRBJ1-2, with no clear D. The ends were cut back, 7 bases at V and 4 bases at J, with 7 bases in the middle. This CDR3 contains 11 residues. Germline values: CDR1 MNHEY, CDR2 SVGAGI. This chain's CDR3 is CASTEGYGYTF. CDR3 DNA: TGTGCCAGCACCGAGGGCTATGGCTACACCTTC.

The chain has TRBV6-5 and TRBJ2-5; tentatively, D is TRBD1 (5 bases). The CDR3 is 14 residues long. Germline CDR1 is MNHEY and CDR2 is SVGAGI. The germline V and J ends were trimmed by 2 bases and 6 bases, with 13 bases remaining between them. The CDR3 DNA reads TGTGCCAGCAGTTACGAAGGGGCGACGAAGACCCAGTACTTC. Translating it yields CASSYEGATKTQYF.